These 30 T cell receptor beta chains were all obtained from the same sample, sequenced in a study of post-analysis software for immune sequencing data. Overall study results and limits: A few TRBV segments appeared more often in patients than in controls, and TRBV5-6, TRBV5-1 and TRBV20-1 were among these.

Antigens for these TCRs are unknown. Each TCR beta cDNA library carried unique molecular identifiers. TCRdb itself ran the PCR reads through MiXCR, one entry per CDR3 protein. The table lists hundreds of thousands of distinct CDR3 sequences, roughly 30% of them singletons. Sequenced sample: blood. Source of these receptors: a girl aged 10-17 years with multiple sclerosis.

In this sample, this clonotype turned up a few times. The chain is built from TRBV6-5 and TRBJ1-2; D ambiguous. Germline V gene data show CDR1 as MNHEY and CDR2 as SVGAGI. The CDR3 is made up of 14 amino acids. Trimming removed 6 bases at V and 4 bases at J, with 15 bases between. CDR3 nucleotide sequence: TGTGCCAGCAGCCCCCGTGAGCAAGTCTATGGCTACACCTTC. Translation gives CASSPREQVYGYTF.

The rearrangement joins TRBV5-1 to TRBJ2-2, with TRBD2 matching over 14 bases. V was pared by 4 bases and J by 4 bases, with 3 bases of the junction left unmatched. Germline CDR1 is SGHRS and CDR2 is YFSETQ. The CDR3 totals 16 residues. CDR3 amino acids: CASSTGLAGVTGELFF. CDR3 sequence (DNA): TGCGCCAGCAGCACGGGACTAGCGGGAGTCACCGGGGAGCTGTTTTTT. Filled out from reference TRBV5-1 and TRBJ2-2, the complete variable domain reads KAGVTQTPRYLIKTRGQQVTLSCSPISGHRSVSWYQQTPGQGLQFLFEYFSETQRNKGNFPGRFSGRQFSNSRSEMNVSTLELGDSALYLCASSTGLAGVTGELFFGEGSRLTVL.

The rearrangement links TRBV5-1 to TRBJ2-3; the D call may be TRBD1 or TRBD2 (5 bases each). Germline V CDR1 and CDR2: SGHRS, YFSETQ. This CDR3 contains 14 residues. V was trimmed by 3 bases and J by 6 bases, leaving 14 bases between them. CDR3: CASSSGTSGDTQYF. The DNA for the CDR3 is TGCGCCAGCAGCTCCGGGACCTCCGGCGATACGCAGTATTTT. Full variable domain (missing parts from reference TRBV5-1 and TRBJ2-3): KAGVTQTPRYLIKTRGQQVTLSCSPISGHRSVSWYQQTPGQGLQFLFEYFSETQRNKGNFPGRFSGRQFSNSRSEMNVSTLELGDSALYLCASSSGTSGDTQYFGPGTRLTVL.

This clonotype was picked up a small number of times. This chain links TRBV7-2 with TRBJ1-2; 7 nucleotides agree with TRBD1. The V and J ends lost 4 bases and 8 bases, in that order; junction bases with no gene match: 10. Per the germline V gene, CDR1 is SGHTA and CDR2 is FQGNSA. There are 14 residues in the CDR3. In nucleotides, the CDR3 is TGTGCCAGCAGCTGGTCCGAGACAGGGAGCGGCTACACCTTC. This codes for CASSWSETGSGYTF. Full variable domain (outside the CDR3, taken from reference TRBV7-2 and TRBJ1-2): GAGVSQSPSNKVTEKGKDVELRCDPISGHTALYWYRQSLGQGLEFLIYFQGNSAPDKSGLPSDRFSAERTGGSVSTLTIQRTQQEDSAVYLCASSWSETGSGYTFGSGTRLTVV.

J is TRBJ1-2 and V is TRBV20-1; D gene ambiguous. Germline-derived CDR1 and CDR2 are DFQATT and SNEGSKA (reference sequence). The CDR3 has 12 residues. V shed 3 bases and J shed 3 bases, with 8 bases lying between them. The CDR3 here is CSARETHYGYTF. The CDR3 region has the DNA TGCAGTGCTAGGGAGACCCACTATGGCTACACCTTC.

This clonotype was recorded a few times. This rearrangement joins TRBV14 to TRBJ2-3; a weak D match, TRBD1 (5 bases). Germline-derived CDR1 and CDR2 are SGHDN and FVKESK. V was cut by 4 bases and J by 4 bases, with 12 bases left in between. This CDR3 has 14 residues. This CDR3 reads CASSPRTPPDTQYF. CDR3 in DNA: TGTGCCAGCAGCCCGCGGACACCTCCAGATACGCAGTATTTT.

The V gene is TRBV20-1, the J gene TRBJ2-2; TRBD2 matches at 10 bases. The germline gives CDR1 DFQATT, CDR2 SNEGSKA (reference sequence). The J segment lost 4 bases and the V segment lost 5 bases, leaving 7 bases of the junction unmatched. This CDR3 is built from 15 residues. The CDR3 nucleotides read TGCAGTGCTGGGAGCGGGGGGGCCGGCACCGGGGAGCTGTTTTTT. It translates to CSAGSGGAGTGELFF.

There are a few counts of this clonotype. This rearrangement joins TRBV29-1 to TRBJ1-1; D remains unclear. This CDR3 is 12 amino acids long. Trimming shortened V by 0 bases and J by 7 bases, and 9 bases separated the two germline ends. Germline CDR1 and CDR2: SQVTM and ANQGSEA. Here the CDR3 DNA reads TGCAGCGTTGAAGACAAGGATCTTGAAGCTTTCTTT. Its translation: CSVEDKDLEAFF. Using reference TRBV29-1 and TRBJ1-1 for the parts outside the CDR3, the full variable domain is SAVISQKPSRDICQRGTSLTIQCQVDSQVTMMFWYRQQPGQSLTLIATANQGSEATYESGFVIDKFPISRPNLTFSTLTVSNMSPEDSSIYLCSVEDKDLEAFFGQGTRLTVV.

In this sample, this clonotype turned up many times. The CDR3 nucleotides are TGTGCCAGCATTCTAGACCTCTCCTACGAGCAGTACTTC. Amino acids: CASILDLSYEQYF. The chain employs TRBV12-3 or TRBV12-4 and TRBJ2-7, with D unresolved. V was clipped by 7 bases and J by 0 bases, with 10 bases between them. The length of the CDR3 is 13 residues.

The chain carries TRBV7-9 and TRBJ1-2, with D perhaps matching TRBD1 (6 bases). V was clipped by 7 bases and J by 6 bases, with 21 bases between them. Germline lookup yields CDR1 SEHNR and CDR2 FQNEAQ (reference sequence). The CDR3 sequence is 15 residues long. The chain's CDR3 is CASNKGGAPVNGYTF. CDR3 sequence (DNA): TGTGCCAGCAACAAAGGGGGGGCGCCCGTCAATGGCTACACCTTC.

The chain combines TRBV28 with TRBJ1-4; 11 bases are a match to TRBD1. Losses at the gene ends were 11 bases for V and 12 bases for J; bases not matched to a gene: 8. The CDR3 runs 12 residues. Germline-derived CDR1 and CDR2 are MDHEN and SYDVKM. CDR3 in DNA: TGTGCCTCTCGGACAGGGGGCCTGGAACTGTTTTTT. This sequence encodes CASRTGGLELFF. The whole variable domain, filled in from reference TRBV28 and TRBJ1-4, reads DVKVTQSSRYLVKRTGEKVFLECVQDMDHENMFWYRQDPGLGLRLIYFSYDVKMKEKGDIPEGYSVSREKKERFSLILESASTNQTSMYLCASRTGGLELFFGSGTQLSVL.

This chain's CDR3 is CSAEPGLAHQETQYF. CDR3 nucleotides: TGCAGTGCGGAACCCGGACTAGCTCACCAAGAGACCCAGTACTTC. The chain uses TRBV20-1 and TRBJ2-5; 8 bases align to TRBD2. This CDR3 region has 15 residues. The V gene end was trimmed by 6 bases and the J gene end by 0 bases; junction bases not matched to a gene: 9. The germline V gene encodes CDR1 DFQATT and CDR2 SNEGSKA (reference sequence).

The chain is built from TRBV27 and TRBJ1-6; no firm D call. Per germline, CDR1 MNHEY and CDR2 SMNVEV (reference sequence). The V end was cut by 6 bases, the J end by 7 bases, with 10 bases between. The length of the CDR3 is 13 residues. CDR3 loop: CASRSLLNSPLHF. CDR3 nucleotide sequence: TGTGCCAGCAGGTCCCTCCTCAATTCACCCCTCCACTTT.

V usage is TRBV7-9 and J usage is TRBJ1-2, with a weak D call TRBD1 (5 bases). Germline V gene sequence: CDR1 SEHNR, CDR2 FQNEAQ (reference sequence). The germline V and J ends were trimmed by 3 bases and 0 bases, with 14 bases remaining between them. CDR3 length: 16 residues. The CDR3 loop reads CASSLGTTSSNYGYTF. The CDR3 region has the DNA TGTGCCAGCAGCTTGGGGACCACTAGTTCTAACTATGGCTACACCTTC. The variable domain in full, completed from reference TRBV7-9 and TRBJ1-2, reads DTGVSQNPRHKITKRGQNVTFRCDPISEHNRLYWYRQTLGQGPEFLTYFQNEAQLEKSRLLSDRFSAERPKGSFSTLEIQRTEQGDSAMYLCASSLGTTSSNYGYTFGSGTRLTVV.

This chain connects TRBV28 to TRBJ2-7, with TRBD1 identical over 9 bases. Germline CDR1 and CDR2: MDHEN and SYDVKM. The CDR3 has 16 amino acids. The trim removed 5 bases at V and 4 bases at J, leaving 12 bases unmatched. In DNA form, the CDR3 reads TGTGCCAGCAGTACATTTCCGGGACAGGGATCATACGAGCAGTACTTC. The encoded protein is CASSTFPGQGSYEQYF.

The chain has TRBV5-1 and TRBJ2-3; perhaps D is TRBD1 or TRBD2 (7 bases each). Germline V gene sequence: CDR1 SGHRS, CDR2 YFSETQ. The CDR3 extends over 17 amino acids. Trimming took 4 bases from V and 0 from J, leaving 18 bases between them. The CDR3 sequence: CASSPRGGGGSTDTQYF. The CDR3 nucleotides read TGCGCCAGCAGCCCCAGGGGGGGCGGGGGAAGCACAGATACGCAGTATTTT.

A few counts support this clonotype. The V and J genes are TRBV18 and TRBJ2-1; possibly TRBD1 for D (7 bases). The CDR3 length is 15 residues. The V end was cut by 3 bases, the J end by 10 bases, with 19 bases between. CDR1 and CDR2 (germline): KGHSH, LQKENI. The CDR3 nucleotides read TGTGCCAGCTCACCGTCTTCTCGACAGGGAGGAGAGCAGTTCTTC. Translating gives CASSPSSRQGGEQFF.

CDR3 DNA sequence: TGTGCCAGCAGTGGGGGACTAGCGGGGGCCGAGACCCAGTACTTC. It encodes CASSGGLAGAETQYF. V usage is TRBV6-1 and J usage is TRBJ2-7; 14 bases are a match to TRBD2. The DNA end lines up better with TRBJ2-5; the J call may be wrong. Germline V lookup: CDR1 MNHNS, CDR2 SASEGT. This CDR3 contains 15 residues.

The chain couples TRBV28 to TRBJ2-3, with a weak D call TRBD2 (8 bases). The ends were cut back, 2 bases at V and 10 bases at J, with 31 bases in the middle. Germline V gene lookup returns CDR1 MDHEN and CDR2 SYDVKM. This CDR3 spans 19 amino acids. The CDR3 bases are TGTGCCAGCAGTTTAGGGTTCCGACAGGGAACCAGCGGGGGATTTGCGCAGTATTTT. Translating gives CASSLGFRQGTSGGFAQYF. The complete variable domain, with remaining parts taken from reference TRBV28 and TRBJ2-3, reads DVKVTQSSRYLVKRTGEKVFLECVQDMDHENMFWYRQDPGLGLRLIYFSYDVKMKEKGDIPEGYSVSREKKERFSLILESASTNQTSMYLCASSLGFRQGTSGGFAQYFGPGTRLTVL.

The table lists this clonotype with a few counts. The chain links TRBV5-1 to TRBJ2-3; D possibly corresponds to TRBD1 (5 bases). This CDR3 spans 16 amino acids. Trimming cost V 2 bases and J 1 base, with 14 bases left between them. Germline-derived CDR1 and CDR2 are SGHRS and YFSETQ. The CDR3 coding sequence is TGCGCCAGCAGCTTCTCGACAGATCGCGGCACAGATACGCAGTATTTT. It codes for CASSFSTDRGTDTQYF.

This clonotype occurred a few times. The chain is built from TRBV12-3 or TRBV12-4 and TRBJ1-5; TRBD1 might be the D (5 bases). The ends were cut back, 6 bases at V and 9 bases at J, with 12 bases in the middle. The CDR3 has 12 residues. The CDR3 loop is CASRGTPGPQHF. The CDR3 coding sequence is TGTGCCAGCAGAGGGACGCCTGGGCCCCAGCATTTT.

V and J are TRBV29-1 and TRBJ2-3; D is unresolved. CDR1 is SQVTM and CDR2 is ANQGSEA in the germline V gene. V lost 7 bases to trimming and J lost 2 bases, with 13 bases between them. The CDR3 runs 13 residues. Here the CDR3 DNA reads TGCAGCGCCGAGACTGCTCACACAGATACGCAGTATTTT. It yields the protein CSAETAHTDTQYF.

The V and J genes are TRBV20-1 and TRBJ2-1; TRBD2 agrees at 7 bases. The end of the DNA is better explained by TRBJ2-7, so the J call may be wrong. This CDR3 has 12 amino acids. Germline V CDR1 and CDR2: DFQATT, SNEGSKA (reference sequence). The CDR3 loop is CSASGGNYEQYF. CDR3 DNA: TGCAGTGCTAGCGGGGGGAATTACGAGCAGTACTTC.

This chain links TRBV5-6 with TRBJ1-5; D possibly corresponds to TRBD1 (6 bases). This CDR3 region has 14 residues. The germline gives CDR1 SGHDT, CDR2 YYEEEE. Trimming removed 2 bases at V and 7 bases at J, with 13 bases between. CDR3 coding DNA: TGTGCCAGCAGCTTACGGGGGGCCGGACAGCCCCAGCATTTT. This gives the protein CASSLRGAGQPQHF.

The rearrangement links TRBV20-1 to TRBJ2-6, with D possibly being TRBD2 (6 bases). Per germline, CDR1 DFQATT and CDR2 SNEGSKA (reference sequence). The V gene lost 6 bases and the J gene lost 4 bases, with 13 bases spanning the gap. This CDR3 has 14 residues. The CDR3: CSASTAGGANVLTF. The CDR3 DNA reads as TGCAGTGCCAGCACCGCGGGGGGGGCCAACGTCCTGACTTTC.

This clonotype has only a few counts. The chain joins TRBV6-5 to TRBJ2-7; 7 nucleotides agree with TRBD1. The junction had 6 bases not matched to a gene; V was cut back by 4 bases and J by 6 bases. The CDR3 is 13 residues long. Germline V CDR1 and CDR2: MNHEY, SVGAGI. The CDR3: CASSCRDRREQYF. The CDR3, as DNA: TGTGCCAGCAGTTGCCGGGACAGACGCGAGCAGTACTTC.

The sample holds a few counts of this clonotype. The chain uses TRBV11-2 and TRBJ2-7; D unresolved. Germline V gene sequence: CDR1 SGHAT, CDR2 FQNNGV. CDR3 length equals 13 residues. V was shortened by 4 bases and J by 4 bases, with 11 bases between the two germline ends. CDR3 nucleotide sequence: TGTGCCAGCAGCTCCCCCCGGGTTTACGAGCAGTACTTC. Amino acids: CASSSPRVYEQYF.

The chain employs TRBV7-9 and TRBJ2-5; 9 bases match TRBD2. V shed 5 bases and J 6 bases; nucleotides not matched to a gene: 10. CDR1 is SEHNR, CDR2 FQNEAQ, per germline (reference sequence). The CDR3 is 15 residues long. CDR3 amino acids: CASSPTGTSIKTQYF. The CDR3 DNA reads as TGTGCCAGCAGCCCCACCGGGACTAGCATAAAGACCCAGTACTTC.

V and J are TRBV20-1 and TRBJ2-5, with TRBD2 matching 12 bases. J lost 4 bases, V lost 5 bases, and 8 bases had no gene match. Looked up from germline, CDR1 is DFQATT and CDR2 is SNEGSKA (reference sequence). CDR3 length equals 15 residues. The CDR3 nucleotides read TGCAGTGCTGCCCGACTAGCGGGGGAGGGAGAGACCCAGTACTTC. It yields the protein CSAARLAGEGETQYF.

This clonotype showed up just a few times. The CDR3 DNA reads as TGTGCCAGCAGTGAGCCCGGGACAGGGGCGATCCACGAGCAGTACTTC. Its translation is CASSEPGTGAIHEQYF. V gene TRBV6-1 combines with J gene TRBJ2-7; TRBD1 matches 10 bases. Losses at the gene ends were 3 bases for V and 5 bases for J; bases not matched to a gene: 10. CDR1 is MNHNS and CDR2 is SASEGT in the germline V gene. CDR3 length equals 16 residues.